A single sample gave rise to the 16 T cell receptor beta chains below, sequenced in a study of T cells after posttransplantation cyclophosphamide (TCRdb year 2016). The library was prepared using the immunoSEQ multiplex PCR assay. TCRdb holds this immuneACCESS table with in-frame rearrangements only. Some clones are missing; in checked studies, unresolved V genes explain under half, and the rest has no known cause. For this sample there are tens of thousands of clones; around 73% appear just once. Of the sample, approximately 0.59% falls within the top ten clones. The sequenced sample was memory CD4+ T cells sorted from PBMCs. The receptor source for this set is a woman aged 55-75 years in good health, CMV-negative, and a related stem cell transplant donor.

In this sample, this clone turned up once. The rearrangement links TRBV12-1 to TRBJ1-2; the table names TRBD1, a call not compared with the DNA. TRBV12-1 is given as a pseudogene. CDR3 length equals 15 residues. The CDR3, as DNA: TGTGCCAGCAGTTCCCACACAGGCTCTGTCCATGGCTACACCTTC. Protein product: CASSSHTGSVHGYTF.

A word on this clone: The conserved final phenylalanine or tryptophan is absent from the CDR3, which likely points to a read error. The chain uses TRBV7-3 and TRBJ1-2; TRBD1 matches at 9 bases. The CDR3 contains 13 residues. Germline V CDR1 and CDR2: SGHTA, FQGTGA. V trimming: 5 bases; J trimming: 10 bases; junction bases outside the gene matches: 8. Here the CDR3 DNA reads TGTGCCAGCAGCCTGGACAGGGGATTGGACTACACCCTC. Encoded protein: CASSLDRGLDYTL.

The V gene is TRBV29-1, the J gene TRBJ2-7; 8 positions agree with TRBD1. After removal of 6 bases from V and 5 bases from J, the junction contained 6 bases not matched to a gene. The CDR3 extends over 12 amino acids. From germline, CDR1 is SQVTM and CDR2 ANQGSEA. In DNA, the CDR3 is TGCAGCGTCCCAGGGGGCGGGGACGAGCAGTACTTC. Translating gives CSVPGGGDEQYF.

The rearrangement links TRBV19 to TRBJ2-3, with D tentatively TRBD2 (6 bases). Germline assignment: CDR1 LNHDA and CDR2 SQIVND (reference sequence). V lost 7 bases, J lost 1 base, and 12 bases lay in between. CDR3 size: 14 residues. In DNA, the CDR3 is TGTGCCAGTAAGTCGAAGCGGGGCACAGATACGCAGTATTTT. Translating gives CASKSKRGTDTQYF.

V usage is TRBV15 and J usage is TRBJ1-1, with TRBD1 identical over 7 bases. Trimming removed 6 bases from V and 1 base from J; junction bases left unmatched: 8. The length of the CDR3 is 15 residues. CDR1 and CDR2 (germline): LNHNV, YYDKDF (reference sequence). The CDR3: CATSKDRAKNTEAFF. The CDR3 DNA is TGTGCCACCAGTAAAGACAGGGCAAAGAACACTGAAGCTTTCTTT.

This clone was seen more than once but under ten times. This rearrangement joins TRBV30 to TRBJ1-2; D remains ambiguous. V was pared by 0 bases and J by 0 bases, with 5 bases between. Germline CDR1 is GTSNPN and CDR2 is SVGIG (reference sequence). This CDR3 is built from 13 residues. CDR3 residues: CAWSVSANYGYTF. CDR3 sequence (DNA): TGTGCCTGGAGTGTCTCAGCTAACTATGGCTACACCTTC.

The chain carries TRBV19 and TRBJ1-2; 8 nucleotides line up with TRBD1. The CDR3 sequence is 15 residues long. The V gene's germline CDR1 is LNHDA and CDR2 SQIVND (reference sequence). V lost 5 bases and J lost 0; bases outside the gene matches: 5. The DNA of the CDR3 is TGTGCCAGTAGTTCGGACAGGGTACCTAACTATGGCTACACCTTC. Protein product: CASSSDRVPNYGYTF.

The chain joins TRBV30 to TRBJ1-5; possibly TRBD1 for D (6 bases). With 1 base removed from V and 2 bases from J, the gap between germline ends came to 18 bases. From germline, CDR1 is GTSNPN and CDR2 SVGIG (reference sequence). This CDR3 is 17 amino acids long. CDR3 bases: TGTGCCTGGAGTGGAACGGACAGTCGGGCAGGCAATCAGCCCCAGCATTTT. It codes for CAWSGTDSRAGNQPQHF.

The chain uses TRBV5-1 and TRBJ2-7, with D perhaps matching TRBD1 (5 bases). Germline CDR1 SGHRS, CDR2 YFSETQ. This CDR3 is 13 amino acids long. The V gene lost 7 bases and the J gene lost 7 bases, with 18 bases spanning the gap. CDR3 in DNA: TGCGCCAGCGCCCAAAAAGCAGGGCGGGAGCAGTACTTC. Its translation is CASAQKAGREQYF.

The gene calls are TRBV9 and TRBJ1-2; D is ambiguous. CDR3 length: 12 amino acids. Between the trimmed V and J ends, which lost 0 bases and 7 bases, there was a span of 7 bases. CDR1 and CDR2 from the germline V gene are SGDLS and YYNGEE. CDR3 region: CASSVAAGGYTF. The CDR3 nucleotides read TGTGCCAGCAGCGTAGCGGCAGGTGGCTACACCTTC. Based on the CDR3 plus reference TRBV9 and TRBJ1-2, the full variable domain is DSGVTQTPKHLITATGQRVTLRCSPRSGDLSVYWYQQSLDQGLQFLIQYYNGEERAKGNILERFSAQQFPDLHSELNLSSLELGDSALYFCASSVAAGGYTFGSGTRLTVV.

The chain combines TRBV5-4 with TRBJ2-1, with TRBD2 matching 7 bases. Germline trimming cut 4 bases from V and 1 base from J; bases unmatched to any gene: 8. Germline V gene data show CDR1 as SGHNT and CDR2 as YYREEE (reference sequence). This CDR3 is built from 16 residues. CDR3 region: CASSLGRGVSYNEQFF. CDR3 DNA: TGTGCCAGCAGCCTGGGCCGGGGGGTGTCCTACAATGAGCAGTTCTTC.

The chain employs TRBV6-1 and TRBJ1-2, with a possible D match to TRBD1 (6 bases). CDR1 is MNHNS and CDR2 is SASEGT in the germline V gene. The CDR3 covers 14 residues. The V gene lost 1 base and the J gene lost 0 bases, with 6 bases spanning the gap. The chain's CDR3 is CASSEGTANYGYTF. DNA for the CDR3: TGTGCCAGCAGTGAAGGGACAGCTAACTATGGCTACACCTTC.

The gene calls are TRBV19 and TRBJ1-5; TRBD1 agrees at 12 bases. V lost 8 bases, J lost 0 bases, and 8 bases stayed unmatched. This CDR3 region has 17 residues. Germline V gives CDR1 LNHDA, CDR2 SQIVND (reference sequence). CDR3 bases: TGTGCCAGTTCGGGACAGGGGGCCGGTTATAGCAATCAGCCCCAGCATTTT. Translated, it gives CASSGQGAGYSNQPQHF.

The chain uses TRBV4-1 and TRBJ1-2, with TRBD1 matching 8 bases. Trimming at V came to 1 base and at J to 4 bases, leaving 2 bases not matched to a gene. The length of the CDR3 is 14 residues. The V gene's germline CDR1 is MGHRA and CDR2 YSYEKL. CDR3 residues: CASSQATGGYGYTF. The CDR3 nucleotides read TGCGCCAGCAGCCAAGCAACAGGGGGCTATGGCTACACCTTC.

This clone has only a few counts. The V gene is TRBV5-5, the J gene TRBJ2-7, with 10 positions matching TRBD2. Germline CDR1 reads SGHKS; CDR2 reads YYEKEE (reference sequence). This CDR3 is built from 14 residues. The V and J ends lost 3 bases and 11 bases, in that order; junction bases with no gene match: 11. CDR3 DNA: TGTGCCAGCAGCTCGGGAGGTAGCGGGAGGCCGGAGTACTTC. It is translated as CASSSGGSGRPEYF.

In its sample, this clone was seen a few times. The chain has TRBV29-1 and TRBJ2-2; TRBD1 aligns across 7 bases. V was pared by 5 bases and J by 3 bases, with 3 bases of the junction left unmatched. Germline values: CDR1 SQVTM, CDR2 ANQGSEA. This CDR3 has 13 amino acids. The chain's CDR3 is CSVSGTDTGELFF. CDR3 bases: TGCAGCGTTTCCGGGACAGACACCGGGGAGCTGTTTTTT.